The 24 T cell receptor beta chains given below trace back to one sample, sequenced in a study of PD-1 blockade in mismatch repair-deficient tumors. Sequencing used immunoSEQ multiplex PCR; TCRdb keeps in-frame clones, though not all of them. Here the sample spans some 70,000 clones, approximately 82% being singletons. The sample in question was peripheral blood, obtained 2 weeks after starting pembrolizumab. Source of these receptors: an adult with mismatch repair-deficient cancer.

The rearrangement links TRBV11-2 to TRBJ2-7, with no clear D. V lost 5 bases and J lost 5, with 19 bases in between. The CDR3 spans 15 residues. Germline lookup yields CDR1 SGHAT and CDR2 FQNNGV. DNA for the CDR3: TGTGCCAGCAGCCTAAACGTGAAGGTTTTACACGAGCAGTACTTC. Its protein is CASSLNVKVLHEQYF.

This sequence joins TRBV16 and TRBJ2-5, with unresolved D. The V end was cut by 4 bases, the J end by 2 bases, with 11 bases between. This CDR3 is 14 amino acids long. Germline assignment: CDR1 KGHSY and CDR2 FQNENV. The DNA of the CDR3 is TGTGCCAGCAGCCGAAACGTGCAGCAAGAGACCCAGTACTTC. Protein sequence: CASSRNVQQETQYF.

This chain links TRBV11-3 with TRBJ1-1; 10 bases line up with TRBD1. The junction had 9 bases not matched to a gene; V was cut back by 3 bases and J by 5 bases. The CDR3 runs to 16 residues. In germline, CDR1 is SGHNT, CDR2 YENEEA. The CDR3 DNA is TGTGCCAGCAGCTTGGGGGGACAGGGGTCGGGAACTGAAGCTTTCTTT. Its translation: CASSLGGQGSGTEAFF. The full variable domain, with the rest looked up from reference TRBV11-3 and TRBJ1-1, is EAGVVQSPRYKIIEKKQPVAFWCNPISGHNTLYWYLQNLGQGPELLIRYENEEAVDDSQLPKDRFSAERLKGVDSTLKIQPAELGDSAVYLCASSLGGQGSGTEAFFGQGTRLTVV.

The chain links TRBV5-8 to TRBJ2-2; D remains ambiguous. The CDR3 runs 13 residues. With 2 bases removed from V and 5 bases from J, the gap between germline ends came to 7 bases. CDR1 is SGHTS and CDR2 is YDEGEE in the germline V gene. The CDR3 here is CASSFHLTGELFF. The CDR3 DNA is TGTGCCAGCAGCTTTCATCTGACCGGGGAGCTGTTTTTT.

As DNA, the CDR3 is TGTGCCAGCAGCCGGATCTCCTACAATGAGCAGTTCTTC. It translates to CASSRISYNEQFF. The chain carries TRBV7-6 and TRBJ2-1; D remains ambiguous. The germline V gene has CDR1 SGHVS and CDR2 FNYEAQ. V lost 5 bases and J 0 bases, leaving 5 bases between the germline ends. The CDR3 is made up of 13 amino acids.

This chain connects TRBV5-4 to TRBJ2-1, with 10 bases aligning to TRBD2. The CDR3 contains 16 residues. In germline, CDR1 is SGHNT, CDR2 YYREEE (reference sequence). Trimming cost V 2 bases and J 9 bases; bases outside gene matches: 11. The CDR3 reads CASSFQRAGGPGEQFF. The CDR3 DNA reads TGTGCCAGCAGCTTCCAACGAGCGGGAGGGCCGGGTGAGCAGTTCTTC.

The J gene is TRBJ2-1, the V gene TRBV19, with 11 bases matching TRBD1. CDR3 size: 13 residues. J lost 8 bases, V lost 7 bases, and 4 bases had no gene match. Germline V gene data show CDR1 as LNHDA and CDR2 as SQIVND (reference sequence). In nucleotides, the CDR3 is TGTGCCAGTATAGGACAGGGGGCCGATGAGCAGTTCTTC. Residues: CASIGQGADEQFF.

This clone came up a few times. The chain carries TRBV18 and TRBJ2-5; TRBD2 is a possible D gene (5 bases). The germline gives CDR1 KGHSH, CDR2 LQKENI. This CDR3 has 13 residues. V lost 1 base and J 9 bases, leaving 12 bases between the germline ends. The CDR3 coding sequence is TGTGCCAGCTCACCACAACGGGGTCAGGCCCAGTACTTC. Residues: CASSPQRGQAQYF.

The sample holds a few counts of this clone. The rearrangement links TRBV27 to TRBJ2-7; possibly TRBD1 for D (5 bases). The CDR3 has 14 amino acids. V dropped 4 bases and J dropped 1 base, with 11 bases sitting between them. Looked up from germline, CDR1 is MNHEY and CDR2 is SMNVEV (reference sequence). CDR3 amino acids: CASSWGGQSYEQYF. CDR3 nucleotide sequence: TGTGCCAGCAGTTGGGGCGGCCAATCCTACGAGCAGTACTTC.

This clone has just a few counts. The CDR3 here is CASSVAGYNEQFF. The CDR3 coding sequence is TGTGCCAGCAGCGTAGCGGGGTACAATGAGCAGTTCTTC. The chain combines TRBV9 with TRBJ2-1, with a weak D call TRBD2 (5 bases). The CDR3 extends over 13 amino acids. Per the germline V gene, CDR1 is SGDLS and CDR2 is YYNGEE. Between the trimmed V and J ends, which lost 0 bases and 4 bases, there was a span of 5 bases.

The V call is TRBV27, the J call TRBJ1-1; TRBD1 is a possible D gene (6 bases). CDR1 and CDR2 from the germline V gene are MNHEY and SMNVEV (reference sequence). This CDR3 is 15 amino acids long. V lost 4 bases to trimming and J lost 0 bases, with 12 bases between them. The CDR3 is CASSSPGHMNTEAFF. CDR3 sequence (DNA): TGTGCCAGCAGTTCCCCGGGACATATGAACACTGAAGCTTTCTTT.

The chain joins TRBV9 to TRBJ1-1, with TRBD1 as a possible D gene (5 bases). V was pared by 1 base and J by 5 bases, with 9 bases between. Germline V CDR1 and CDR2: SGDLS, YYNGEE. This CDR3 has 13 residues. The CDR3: CASSVSEGTEAFF. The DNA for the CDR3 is TGTGCCAGCAGCGTATCTGAGGGGACTGAAGCTTTCTTT. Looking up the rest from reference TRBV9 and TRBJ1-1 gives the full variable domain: DSGVTQTPKHLITATGQRVTLRCSPRSGDLSVYWYQQSLDQGLQFLIQYYNGEERAKGNILERFSAQQFPDLHSELNLSSLELGDSALYFCASSVSEGTEAFFGQGTRLTVV.

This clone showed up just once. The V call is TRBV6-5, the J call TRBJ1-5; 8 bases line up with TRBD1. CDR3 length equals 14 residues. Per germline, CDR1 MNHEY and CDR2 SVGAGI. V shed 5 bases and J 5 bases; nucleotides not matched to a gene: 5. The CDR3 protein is CASSTGGNYQPQHF. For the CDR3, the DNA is TGTGCCAGCAGTACAGGGGGTAATTATCAGCCCCAGCATTTT.

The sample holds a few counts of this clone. The CDR3 bases are TGTGCCAGCAGCAGGGGTGGAGGTGGCGGGGAGCTGTTTTTT. It is translated as CASSRGGGGGELFF. The chain couples TRBV14 to TRBJ2-2, with D perhaps matching TRBD1 or TRBD2 (5 bases each). The CDR3 has 14 residues. V was pared by 5 bases and J by 7 bases, with 14 bases between. The germline V gene encodes CDR1 SGHDN and CDR2 FVKESK.

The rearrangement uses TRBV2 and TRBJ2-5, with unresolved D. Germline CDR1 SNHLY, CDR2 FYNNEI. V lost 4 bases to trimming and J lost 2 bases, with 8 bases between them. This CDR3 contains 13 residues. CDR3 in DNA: TGTGCCAGCAGTGTCTCCATACAAGAGACCCAGTACTTC. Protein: CASSVSIQETQYF.

The CDR3 coding sequence is TGTGCCAGCGCCAAAGGGGGAACAACTAATGAAAAACTGTTTTTT. It yields the protein CASAKGGTTNEKLFF. The chain links TRBV2 to TRBJ1-4; weak D call: TRBD1 (6 bases). The CDR3 consists of 15 residues. CDR1 and CDR2 (germline): SNHLY, FYNNEI. The V end lost 8 bases, the J end lost 0 bases, and 13 bases lay between the germline ends.

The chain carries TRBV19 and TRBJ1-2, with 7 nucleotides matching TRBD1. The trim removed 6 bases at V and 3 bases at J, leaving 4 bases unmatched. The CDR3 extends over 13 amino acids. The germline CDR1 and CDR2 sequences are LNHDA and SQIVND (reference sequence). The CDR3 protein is CASRTGQHYGYTF. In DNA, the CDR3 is TGTGCCAGTAGGACAGGGCAACACTATGGCTACACCTTC.

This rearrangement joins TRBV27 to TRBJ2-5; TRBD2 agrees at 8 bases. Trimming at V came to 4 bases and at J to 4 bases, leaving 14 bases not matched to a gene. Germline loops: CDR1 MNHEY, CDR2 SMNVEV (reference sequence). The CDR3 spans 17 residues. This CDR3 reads CASSSHTSGLERETQYF. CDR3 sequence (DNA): TGTGCCAGCAGTTCGCACACGTCGGGACTAGAACGAGAGACCCAGTACTTC.

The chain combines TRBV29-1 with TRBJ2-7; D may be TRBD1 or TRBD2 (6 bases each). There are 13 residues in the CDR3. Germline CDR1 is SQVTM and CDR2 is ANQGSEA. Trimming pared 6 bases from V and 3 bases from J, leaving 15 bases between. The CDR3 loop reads CSVRRGGGYEQYF. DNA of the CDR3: TGCAGCGTCCGTCGAGGAGGGGGCTACGAGCAGTACTTC.

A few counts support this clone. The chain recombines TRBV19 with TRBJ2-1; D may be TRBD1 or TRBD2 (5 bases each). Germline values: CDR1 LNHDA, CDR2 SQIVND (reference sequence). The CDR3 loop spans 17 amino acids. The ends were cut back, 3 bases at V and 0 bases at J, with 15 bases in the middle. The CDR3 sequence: CASSMGEHRSSYNEQFF. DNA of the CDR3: TGTGCCAGTAGTATGGGGGAACACCGGAGCTCCTACAATGAGCAGTTCTTC.

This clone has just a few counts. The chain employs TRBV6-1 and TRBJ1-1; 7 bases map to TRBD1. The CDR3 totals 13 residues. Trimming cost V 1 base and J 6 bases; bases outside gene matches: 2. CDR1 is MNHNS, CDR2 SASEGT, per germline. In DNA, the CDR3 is TGTGCCAGCAGTGAAGACAGGGGCGCTGAAGCTTTCTTT. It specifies CASSEDRGAEAFF.

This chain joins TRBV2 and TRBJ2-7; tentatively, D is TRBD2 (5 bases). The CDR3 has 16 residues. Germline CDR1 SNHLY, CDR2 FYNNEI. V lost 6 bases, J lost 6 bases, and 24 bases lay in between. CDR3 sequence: CASSIIGVEGGGEQYF. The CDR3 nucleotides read TGTGCCAGCAGCATAATCGGGGTTGAAGGAGGTGGCGAGCAGTACTTC.

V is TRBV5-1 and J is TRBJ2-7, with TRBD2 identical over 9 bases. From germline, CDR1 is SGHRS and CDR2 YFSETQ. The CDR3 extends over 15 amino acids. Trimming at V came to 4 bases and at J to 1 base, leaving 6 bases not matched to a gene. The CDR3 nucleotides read TGCGCCAGCAGCAATAGCGGGGGCCTTTCCTACGAGCAGTACTTC. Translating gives CASSNSGGLSYEQYF.

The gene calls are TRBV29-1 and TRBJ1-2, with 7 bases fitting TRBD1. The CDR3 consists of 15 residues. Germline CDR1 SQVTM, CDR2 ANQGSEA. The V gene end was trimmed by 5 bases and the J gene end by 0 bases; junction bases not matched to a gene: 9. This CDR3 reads CSVPRQGLPNYGYTF. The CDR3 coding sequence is TGCAGCGTTCCTCGACAGGGTCTGCCTAACTATGGCTACACCTTC. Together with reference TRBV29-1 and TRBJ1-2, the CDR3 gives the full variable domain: SAVISQKPSRDICQRGTSLTIQCQVDSQVTMMFWYRQQPGQSLTLIATANQGSEATYESGFVIDKFPISRPNLTFSTLTVSNMSPEDSSIYLCSVPRQGLPNYGYTFGSGTRLTVV.